A selection of T cell receptor beta chains follows, all from one sample in a study of blood T cell repertoires in COVID-19. TCRdb keeps only in-frame clones here, not all; method: immunoSEQ multiplex PCR. Among 250,000 or so clones listed, 84% were seen once. The sample comprised peripheral blood. Every receptor here comes from a woman aged 40 to 50 who had recovered from COVID-19. Each CDR3 is given with its conserved first and last residue. A D gene is named only where the DNA matches it firmly. Clone size is shown for a subset of rows, as once, few, many or a class of expanded clone.

cdr3_aa cdr3_nt v_call clone_size j_call d_call
CASSMTSADNEQFF TGTGCCAGTAGTATGACTAGCGCGGACAATGAGCAGTTCTTC TRBV19 once TRBJ2-1 TRBD2
CASSERETSMNEQFF TGTGCCAGCAGTGAAAGAGAGACTAGCATGAATGAGCAGTTCTTC TRBV2 NA TRBJ2-1 TRBD2
CASSLVAEETQYF TGTGCCAGCAGCTTGGTCGCGGAAGAGACCCAGTACTTC TRBV5-4 NA TRBJ2-5 NA
CATSRDRQGYQPQHF TGTGCCACCAGCAGAGACCGACAGGGTTATCAGCCCCAGCATTTT TRBV15 NA TRBJ1-5 TRBD1
CASSPTGQGNYGYTF TGTGCCAGCTCACCAACGGGACAGGGAAACTATGGCTACACCTTC TRBV18 NA TRBJ1-2 TRBD1
CASRDWVEKLFF TGTGCCAGCCGGGATTGGGTGGAAAAACTGTTTTTT TRBV6-6 NA TRBJ1-4 NA
CASSLTVGQGYEQYF TGCGCCAGCAGCTTGACCGTAGGACAGGGCTACGAGCAGTACTTC TRBV5-1 few TRBJ2-7 TRBD1
CASRPGGRGSAFRANYGYTF TGTGCCAGTAGGCCCGGAGGTAGAGGTTCAGCTTTTAGGGCTAACTATGGCTACACCTTC TRBV19 NA TRBJ1-2 NA
CASSHPGGQPQHF TGTGCCAGCAGCCACCCCGGAGGTCAGCCCCAGCATTTT TRBV3-1/TRBV3-2 few TRBJ1-5 NA
CASSSLRDRGSSNYGYTF TGCGCCAGCAGCTCCCTCCGGGACAGGGGATCTTCTAACTATGGCTACACCTTC TRBV5-1 few TRBJ1-2 TRBD1
CASSLDWAEKLFF TGCGCCAGCAGCTTGGATTGGGCGGAAAAACTGTTTTTT TRBV5-1 NA TRBJ1-4 NA
CASSFRDREGRGYTF TGTGCCAGCAGCTTCCGGGACAGGGAAGGAAGAGGCTACACCTTC TRBV5-6 NA TRBJ1-2 TRBD1
CASSWGVRDSPLHF TGTGCCAGCAGTTGGGGGGTGAGGGATTCACCCCTCCACTTT TRBV6-6 NA TRBJ1-6 NA
CASQEGGMETQYF TGTGCCAGCCAGGAGGGAGGAATGGAGACCCAGTACTTC TRBV5-6 NA TRBJ2-5 NA
CATSRDSGGGGEQFF TGTGCCACCAGCAGAGATTCCGGAGGGGGCGGTGAGCAGTTCTTC TRBV15 NA TRBJ2-1 NA
CASRRGDHYNEQFF TGTGCCAGTCGACGGGGAGACCACTACAATGAGCAGTTCTTC TRBV19 NA TRBJ2-1 NA
CASSSGEGQINTEAFF TGTGCCAGCAGCTCCGGAGAGGGACAGATAAACACTGAAGCTTTCTTT TRBV5-8 NA TRBJ1-1 TRBD1
CASLPPRGRVGELFF TGTGCCAGCCTCCCCCCCAGGGGGCGGGTCGGGGAGCTGTTTTTT TRBV6-5 NA TRBJ2-2 TRBD1
CASSVARAGNTIYF TGTGCCAGCAGCGTAGCCCGGGCTGGAAACACCATATATTTT TRBV9 NA TRBJ1-3 NA
CASSLILRGGYEQYF TGTGCCAGCAGCTTAATTTTGCGGGGGGGCTACGAGCAGTACTTC TRBV7-3 once TRBJ2-7 TRBD2
CASSQSATGQNYGYTF TGCGCCAGCAGTCAATCGGCGACAGGTCAGAACTATGGCTACACCTTC TRBV23-1 NA TRBJ1-2 NA
CASRGQGDYGYTF TGTGCCAGCCGGGGACAGGGGGACTATGGCTACACCTTC TRBV6-5 NA TRBJ1-2 TRBD1
CASSQAGQTTDTQYF TGCGCCAGCAGCCAGGCCGGACAGACCACAGATACGCAGTATTTT TRBV4-1 NA TRBJ2-3 NA
CASSQTVTNEKLFF TGCGCCAGCAGCCAGACAGTCACTAATGAAAAACTGTTTTTT TRBV5-1 NA TRBJ1-4 NA
CASSNLRGHRGRNYGYTF TGTGCCAGCAGCAACCTCAGGGGGCACAGGGGTCGCAACTATGGCTACACCTTC TRBV5-6 NA TRBJ1-2 TRBD1
CATGSVEGWEQYF TGTGCCACCGGAAGCGTCGAGGGCTGGGAGCAGTACTTC TRBV28 NA TRBJ2-7 NA
CASSRLINQPQHF TGTGCCAGCTCCCGACTGATCAATCAGCCCCAGCATTTT TRBV18 NA TRBJ1-5 NA
CASSLYSQGETQYF TGTGCCAGCAGCTTATATTCTCAGGGGGAGACCCAGTACTTC TRBV7-9 NA TRBJ2-5 NA
CASSSGQGGYEQYF TGTGCCAGCAGCTCGGGACAGGGAGGCTACGAGCAGTACTTC TRBV7-3 NA TRBJ2-7 TRBD1
CASLRGSSYNEQFF TGTGCCAGCCTACGCGGAAGCTCCTACAATGAGCAGTTCTTC TRBV6-5 NA TRBJ2-1 NA
CASSDRTSVGTGELFF TGCGCCAGCAGTGACCGGACTAGCGTGGGCACCGGGGAGCTGTTTTTT TRBV10-1 NA TRBJ2-2 TRBD2
CASSSSGGVHEQFF TGTGCCAGCAGCTCAAGCGGTGGCGTCCATGAGCAGTTCTTC TRBV9 NA TRBJ2-1 NA